This T cell receptor (beta chain) came from a study of shared clonotypes between healthy human individuals. Findings of the study overall: Generation probabilities were higher for clonotypes shared across all four sorted-subset donors than for unshared ones.

For every subset, genomic DNA was evenly distributed across several immunoSEQ plates. Each replicate PCR on the sorted subsets used approximately 200 ng DNA (around 30,000 T cell genomes). The protocol was immunoSEQ multiplex PCR, while the TCRdb copy is restricted to in-frame clones and leaves out a portion. This sample yields some 2,000,000 clones, of which about 95% are seen a single time; approximately 1.2% belongs to the top ten. For this clone: The antigen is unknown.

J gave up 0 bases and V 4 bases, and 4 bases lay outside the gene matches. The CDR3 runs 16 residues. The V gene's germline CDR1 is SEHNR and CDR2 FQNEAQ (reference sequence). Naive CD8 cells lacked CD45RO, underwent positive selection for CCR7 and left out terminally differentiated effector memory CD45RA+ cells. V usage is TRBV7-9 and J usage is TRBJ1-2, with TRBD1 matching over 11 bases. The sample was naive CD8+ T cells sorted from blood. The sequence was collected from a man between 18 and 35 years old in good health. CDR3 in amino acids: CASSSGTGGTNYGYTF. The DNA for the CDR3 is TGTGCCAGCAGCTCCGGGACAGGGGGGACTAACTATGGCTACACCTTC.